Each of the 18 T cell receptor beta chains below was sequenced from the same sample in a study of OX40 agonist ivuxolimab in advanced cancers. The repertoire was sequenced with immunoSEQ multiplex PCR; TCRdb's copy has only in-frame clones and lacks some. The sample holds roughly 100,000 clones; around 83% are singletons and the top ten take over 1.3%. This specimen was CD4+ or CD8+ T cells sorted from blood, taken in a trial of the OX40 agonist ivuxolimab. The receptors shown here come from an adult with an advanced solid tumor such as melanoma, head and neck, liver or kidney cancer.

The genes are TRBV27 and TRBJ2-7; D not certain. Deletions cut 4 bases from V and 6 bases from J, with 13 bases between. The CDR3 is 13 amino acids. Germline CDR1 is MNHEY and CDR2 is SMNVEV (reference sequence). CDR3 nucleotide sequence: TGTGCCAGCAGTTCCTACATCCTGGCCGAGCAGTACTTC. Translating it yields CASSSYILAEQYF.

This clone was counted a single time. The rearrangement joins TRBV7-2 to TRBJ2-7; weak D call: TRBD2 (7 bases). V dropped 5 bases and J dropped 4 bases, with 15 bases sitting between them. The CDR3 runs 14 residues. The germline V gene has CDR1 SGHTA and CDR2 FQGNSA. The CDR3 DNA sequence: TGTGCCAGCAGCCGCAGGGGAGGGGTATACGAGCAGTACTTC. Protein product: CASSRRGGVYEQYF.

This clone was observed a handful of times. The rearrangement joins TRBV19 to TRBJ1-1; possibly TRBD1 for D (5 bases). The CDR3 is 13 amino acids. The ends were cut back, 7 bases at V and 4 bases at J, with 13 bases in the middle. The germline V gene encodes CDR1 LNHDA and CDR2 SQIVND (reference sequence). CDR3 protein: CASTAGPGTEAFF. CDR3 DNA: TGTGCCAGTACCGCAGGGCCGGGCACTGAAGCTTTCTTT.

The chain is built from TRBV12-5 and TRBJ1-3; 9 nucleotides match TRBD1. The V gene's germline CDR1 is LGHNT and CDR2 FRNRAP. V dropped 6 bases and J dropped 2; count of bases not matched to a gene: 5. This CDR3 region has 15 residues. The CDR3 DNA sequence: TGTGCTAGTGGACTACAGGGGGCGGCTGGAAACACCATATATTTT. It is translated as CASGLQGAAGNTIYF.

The chain recombines TRBV5-4 with TRBJ1-3; no firm D call. The CDR3 is 13 residues long. Germline V gene data show CDR1 as SGHNT and CDR2 as YYREEE (reference sequence). The V end lost 0 bases, the J end lost 3 bases, and 4 bases lay between the germline ends. The chain's CDR3 is CASSLANGNTIYF. The CDR3 DNA sequence: TGTGCCAGCAGCTTGGCCAATGGAAACACCATATATTTT.

CDR3 in DNA: TGTGCCAGCAGCCCGGGGACAGTTTCTTGGAGCGAGCAGTACTTC. Translating it yields CASSPGTVSWSEQYF. The chain is built from TRBV6-1 and TRBJ2-7; 7 bases map to TRBD1. The germline V gene has CDR1 MNHNS and CDR2 SASEGT. This CDR3 is 15 amino acids long. Losses at the gene ends were 6 bases for V and 6 bases for J; bases not matched to a gene: 14.

V is TRBV28 and J is TRBJ2-5; 10 bases fit TRBD1. J lost 0 bases, V lost 5 bases, and 3 bases had no gene match. CDR3 size: 15 residues. Per the germline V gene, CDR1 is MDHEN and CDR2 is SYDVKM. The DNA for the CDR3 is TGTGCCAGCAGTGCCGGGACAGGGGACCAAGAGACCCAGTACTTC. This sequence encodes CASSAGTGDQETQYF. Complete variable domain (other parts from reference TRBV28 and TRBJ2-5): DVKVTQSSRYLVKRTGEKVFLECVQDMDHENMFWYRQDPGLGLRLIYFSYDVKMKEKGDIPEGYSVSREKKERFSLILESASTNQTSMYLCASSAGTGDQETQYFGPGTRLLVL.

J is TRBJ1-6 and V is TRBV7-2; 7 bases line up with TRBD1. Germline V gene data show CDR1 as SGHTA and CDR2 as FQGNSA. The CDR3 length is 16 residues. Trimming at V came to 1 base and at J to 5 bases, leaving 5 bases not matched to a gene. The CDR3 here is CASSLGSGTDNSPLHF. The CDR3 region has the DNA TGTGCCAGCAGCTTAGGGTCTGGGACAGATAATTCACCCCTCCACTTT.

This sequence joins TRBV9 and TRBJ1-6; D gene ambiguous. Germline CDR1 and CDR2: SGDLS and YYNGEE. V lost 3 bases and J 0 bases, leaving 7 bases between the germline ends. There are 15 residues in the CDR3. CDR3 in amino acids: CASSAVASYNSPLHF. The CDR3 coding sequence is TGTGCCAGCAGCGCGGTTGCCTCCTATAATTCACCCCTCCACTTT.

The chain carries TRBV28 and TRBJ2-7; D might be TRBD1 (6 bases). Per germline, CDR1 MDHEN and CDR2 SYDVKM. This CDR3 has 15 residues. V was clipped by 5 bases and J by 2 bases, with 16 bases between them. CDR3 nucleotide sequence: TGTGCCAGCAGTACCACACAGGGAATCACCTACGAGCAGTACTTC. Translating it yields CASSTTQGITYEQYF.

The V gene is TRBV7-9, the J gene TRBJ2-3; D is undetermined. Germline V gives CDR1 SEHNR, CDR2 FQNEAQ (reference sequence). Trimming pared 3 bases from V and 10 bases from J, leaving 8 bases between. The CDR3 is 11 residues long. CDR3 DNA: TGTGCCAGCAGCTTTGGCCGGGCGCAGTATTTT. Encoded protein: CASSFGRAQYF.

The chain links TRBV14 to TRBJ2-3; D uncertain. Germline V gene data show CDR1 as SGHDN and CDR2 as FVKESK. The CDR3 has 13 amino acids. Trimming left V 3 bases short and J 4 bases short, with 8 bases between. The CDR3 protein is CASSQAPSDTQYF. CDR3 bases: TGTGCCAGCAGCCAGGCCCCATCAGATACGCAGTATTTT.

As regards this clone: At one of its ends the junction is not consistent with the germline gene, which may arise from a read error. Within the sample, other DNA sequences also encode this same CDR3. The CDR3 loop reads CASSLSGVKTYEQYF. Written as DNA, the CDR3 is TGCGCCAGCAGCCTCAGCGGGGTCAAAACCTACGAGCAGTACTTC. The chain combines TRBV7-8 with TRBJ2-7, with 7 bases lining up with TRBD2. Germline V gene sequence: CDR1 SGHVS, CDR2 FQNEAQ. There are 15 residues in the CDR3. Full variable domain (outside the CDR3, taken from reference TRBV7-8 and TRBJ2-7): GAGVSQSPRYKVAKRGQDVALRCDPISGHVSLFWYQQALGQGPEFLTYFQNEAQLDKSGLPSDRFFAERPEGSVSTLKIQRTQQEDSAVYLCASSLSGVKTYEQYFGPGTRLTVT.

The chain couples TRBV19 to TRBJ2-1; 7 nucleotides align to TRBD1. Germline V gene sequence: CDR1 LNHDA, CDR2 SQIVND (reference sequence). The CDR3 covers 15 residues. After removal of 3 bases from V and 1 base from J, the junction contained 3 bases not matched to a gene. CDR3 DNA: TGTGCCAGTAGTATTAACAGGGGTTCCTACAATGAGCAGTTCTTC. This translates into CASSINRGSYNEQFF.

This chain joins TRBV5-4 and TRBJ2-1; the match to TRBD2 covers 12 bases. CDR3 size: 17 residues. From germline, CDR1 is SGHNT and CDR2 YYREEE (reference sequence). J lost 6 bases, V lost 2 bases, and 9 bases had no gene match. The CDR3 loop reads CASSFTVLAGGINEQFF. The DNA of the CDR3 is TGTGCCAGCAGCTTCACGGTACTAGCGGGGGGTATCAATGAGCAGTTCTTC.

This sequence joins TRBV5-4 and TRBJ1-2; the D gene is possibly TRBD1 (6 bases). Germline V gene sequence: CDR1 SGHNT, CDR2 YYREEE (reference sequence). V was shortened by 2 bases and J by 5 bases, with 13 bases between the two germline ends. This CDR3 has 14 residues. The CDR3 DNA sequence: TGTGCCAGCAGCTTTGAAAGGCAGGGGTATGGCTACACCTTC. This encodes CASSFERQGYGYTF.

The V and J genes are TRBV5-1 and TRBJ2-1, with TRBD2 matching 8 bases. The V gene end was trimmed by 0 bases and the J gene end by 7 bases; junction bases not matched to a gene: 3. The CDR3 totals 14 residues. CDR1 SGHRS and CDR2 YFSETQ come from the germline V gene. CDR3 protein: CASSLVLAGNEQFF. As DNA, the CDR3 is TGCGCCAGCAGCTTGGTGTTAGCGGGAAATGAGCAGTTCTTC.

V and J are TRBV4-2 and TRBJ1-1; no firm D call. Germline CDR1 is LGHNA and CDR2 is YNFKEQ. CDR3 length: 16 amino acids. The ends were cut back, 0 bases at V and 0 bases at J, with 11 bases in the middle. The CDR3 region has the DNA TGTGCCAGCAGCCAAGATCGGTGGCAGGTGAACACTGAAGCTTTCTTT. Residues: CASSQDRWQVNTEAFF.